The sequence of this T cell receptor beta chain was determined in a study of OX40 agonist ivuxolimab in advanced cancers. For the study in its entirety: The costimulatory receptor OX40 (CD134) was targeted by ivuxolimab, a fully human IgG2 agonistic monoclonal antibody. Three dose-escalation patients achieved partial responses, one with hepatocellular carcinoma and two with cutaneous melanoma. Of the approximately 50 patients in dose escalation, 19 had hepatocellular carcinoma, some 15 had melanoma, 9 had renal cell carcinoma and 9 had head and neck cancer. Peripheral TCRbeta sequencing aimed to test whether ivuxolimab altered TCR sequence diversity and caused clonal T-cell expansion. The paper reports the monotherapy dose-escalation portion (N of about 54 patients) of the phase I ivuxolimab trial. Intravenous ivuxolimab was administered to patients every 2 weeks at six dose levels: 0.01, 0.1, 0.3, 1.5, 3 and 10 mg/kg. A male proportion of 75% to 85% and a mean age of about 60 years, ranging from 23 to 79, were recorded for the dose-escalation cohort. Patients were allowed to have had prior anti-PD-1, anti-PD-L1 or anti-CTLA-4 therapy, and around 40% of the dose-escalation patients had previously received checkpoint inhibitors.

The CDR3 measures 16 amino acids from cysteine to phenylalanine. Only CDR3 DNA is held: 48 bases, read in frame from base 1. V has 3 bases trimmed and J has 7 bases trimmed; junction bases matching no gene number 8. CDR1 and CDR2, per the germline V gene, are SGHRS and YFSETQ. Patients with autoimmune disease history or receiving systemic immunosuppression were excluded from the trial. Peripheral blood for TCR sequencing was collected from all dose cohorts at baseline, on cycle 4 day 1, and on cycle 7 day 1. Samples were obtained from an open-label, multicenter, first-in-human phase I dose-escalation trial of ivuxolimab. The trial enrolled adults with locally advanced or metastatic head and neck squamous cell, hepatocellular, melanoma or renal cell carcinoma. Before TCR sequencing, CD4+ T cells and CD8+ T cells from peripheral blood were sorted into separate populations. To sequence the TCRbeta CDR3 region, genomic DNA was isolated from the sorted cells. The immunoSEQ Assay was used for sequencing of TCRbeta CDR3 regions. TCRdb mirrors the immuneACCESS table, restricted to in-frame sequences. Some clones are absent from its copies; in checked studies, under half trace to an unresolved V gene, and the reason for the others is unknown. Present in this sample are 35,000 to 55,000 clones, 65% to 90% of which were seen just once. The biggest ten clones account for about 2% of the sample.

The sample holds a few counts of this clone. Its antigen remains undetermined. Base qualities are not at hand, and no much larger clone is one base apart. Results and caveats for the whole study, not just this receptor: Clonal expansion of both CD4+ and CD8+ blood T cells was observed from baseline to week 6 at doses 0.1 to 3.0 mg/kg. In partial responders in the 0.1-3.0 mg/kg groups, normalized peripheral clonal expansion was found to be among the lowest, especially among CD8+ T cells. Low levels of normalized T-cell clonal expansion were also seen in some nonresponding patients. The antigen specificity of the clonally expanded peripheral T cells was not determined. After ivuxolimab, more expanded clones were found on average in CD8+ T cells than in CD4+ T cells.

This sample comprised CD4+ or CD8+ T cells sorted from blood, obtained in a trial of the OX40 agonist ivuxolimab. The chain was built from TRBV5-1 and TRBJ1-6; TRBD1 agrees with 9 junctional bases. This TCR derives from an adult with an advanced solid tumor such as melanoma, head and neck, liver or kidney cancer. The sequenced DNA is TGCGCCAGCAGCTCCCACGGGACAGGGTACAATTCACCCCTCCACTTT. Its protein reads: CASSSHGTGYNSPLHF.